What follows describes a single TCR beta chain. Its antigen remains unknown. The table came from immunoSEQ multiplex PCR; TCRdb's copy has only in-frame clones and leaves some out. The sample has more than 200,000 clones, roughly three quarters seen once. These data belong to a study of cytotoxic CD8 clonotypes in ibrutinib-treated CLL. Looking at the study overall: Overall, some 24 responses were partial and 2 complete; following median about 68 months, approximately 15 patients stayed remitted and some 12 progressed.

Study-wide findings and caveats: Age-matched healthy donor levels were exceeded by baseline clonality, which tracked circulating CD8+ T-cell counts. Public clonotypes, rarely seen, contracted or held steady on treatment.

The V end was cut by 0 bases, the J end by 4 bases, with 15 bases between. Germline V lookup: CDR1 GTSNPN, CDR2 SVGIG (reference sequence). The CDR3 sequence is 15 residues long. Cryopreserved PBMCs yielded about 2.2 micrograms of genomic DNA for TCR beta libraries. The source is a human donor with chronic lymphocytic leukemia. The sequencing used PBMCs, collected after 12 months of ibrutinib treatment. This rearrangement joins TRBV30 to TRBJ1-1; no reliable D call. CDR3 residues: CAWSVPARGGTEAFF. The CDR3 DNA sequence: TGTGCCTGGAGTGTACCCGCACGGGGAGGCACTGAAGCTTTCTTT.